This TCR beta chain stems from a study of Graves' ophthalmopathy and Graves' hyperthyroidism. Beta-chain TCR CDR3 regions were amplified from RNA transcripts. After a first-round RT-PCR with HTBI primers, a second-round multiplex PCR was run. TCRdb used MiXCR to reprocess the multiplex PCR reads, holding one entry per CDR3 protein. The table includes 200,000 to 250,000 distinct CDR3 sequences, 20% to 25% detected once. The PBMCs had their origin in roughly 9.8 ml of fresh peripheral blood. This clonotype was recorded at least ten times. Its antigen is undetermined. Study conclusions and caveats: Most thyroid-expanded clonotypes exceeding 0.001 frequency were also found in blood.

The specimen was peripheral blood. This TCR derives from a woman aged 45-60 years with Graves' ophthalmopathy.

CDR3 region: CSASAAGGFYEQYF. The CDR3 nucleotides read TGCAGTGCTAGCGCGGCGGGAGGTTTTTACGAGCAGTACTTC. This sequence joins TRBV20-1 and TRBJ2-7, with 8 bases lining up with TRBD2. With 3 bases clipped from V and 4 bases from J, the junction kept 8 bases outside the gene matches. Germline V gene sequence: CDR1 DFQATT, CDR2 SNEGSKA (reference sequence). The CDR3 is 14 amino acids.